The rows below give T cell receptor beta chains drawn from one sample of a study of OX40 agonist ivuxolimab in advanced cancers. Libraries were prepared by immunoSEQ multiplex PCR; TCRdb keeps only in-frame clonotypes and omits some of them. The sample consists of approximately 76,000 clones, more than 85% of them appearing once. The sample in question was CD4+ or CD8+ T cells sorted from blood, obtained in a trial of the OX40 agonist ivuxolimab. The receptors originated from an adult with an advanced solid tumor such as melanoma, head and neck, liver or kidney cancer. The CDR3 runs from the conserved cysteine through the conserved F or W. The D gene is left open where the match is weak. Not every row has a clone size; where given, it reads once, few, many or a size class.

>.|TRBV6-5|.|14|TRBJ1-1
TGTGCCAGCAGTTACATCGAAGGTGACACTGAAGCTTTCTTT
CASSYIEGDTEAFF
>.|TRBV5-1|many|13|TRBJ2-1
TGCGCCAGCAGCTTGGCAGGGAACAATGAGCAGTTCTTC
CASSLAGNNEQFF
>.|TRBV13|once|15|TRBJ2-5
TGTGCCAGCAGCTTAGAGGGTGCTCTGAAAGAGACCCAGTACTTC
CASSLEGALKETQYF
>TRBD1|TRBV30|.|16|TRBJ2-7
TGTGCCTGGAGTTCGACAAACAGGGGGCCGTGGTACGAGCAGTACTTC
CAWSSTNRGPWYEQYF
>TRBD1|TRBV15|once|18|TRBJ1-5
TGTGCCACCAGCAGAGGTGGGACAGGGGTCCGGGGAAATCAGCCCCAGCATTTT
CATSRGGTGVRGNQPQHF
>TRBD2|TRBV7-3|.|15|TRBJ2-3
TGTGCCAGCAGTTCCTCGGGGGGGTCGACAGATACGCAGTATTTT
CASSSSGGSTDTQYF
>TRBD1|TRBV5-1|.|14|TRBJ2-1
TGCGCCAGCAGCTCCGGGACAGGGGCGCGTGAGCAGTTCTTC
CASSSGTGAREQFF
>.|TRBV5-6|.|13|TRBJ2-5
TGTGCCAGCAGCCCCCGGGACATGGAGGAAGGGTACTTC
CASSPRDMEEGYF
>TRBD1|TRBV11-3|.|17|TRBJ2-3
TGTGCCAGCAGCTTAGATCCCCCGACAGGGGAAGCAGATACGCAGTATTTT
CASSLDPPTGEADTQYF
>TRBD2|TRBV7-2|.|16|TRBJ2-7
TGTGCCAGCAGCTCCGATAGCGGGGGGGCACCTGACGAGCAGTACTTC
CASSSDSGGAPDEQYF
>.|TRBV11-2|.|15|TRBJ1-1
TGTGCCAGCAGCTTAGGGGCCGGCAGGGGCACTGAAGCTTTCTTT
CASSLGAGRGTEAFF
>TRBD1|TRBV10-2|.|17|TRBJ2-3
TGCGCCAGCAGTGAGCCAGAAGACAGGGGAGGCACAGATACGCAGTATTTT
CASSEPEDRGGTDTQYF
>TRBD1|TRBV4-1|.|16|TRBJ2-7
TGCGCCAGCAGCCAAGGGCCGGGACAGGGGTCGGACGAGCAGTACTTC
CASSQGPGQGSDEQYF
>.|TRBV7-6|.|16|TRBJ2-7
TGTGCCAGCAGCTTAGCGCGCACTAGTGGGACCTACGAGCAGTACTTC
CASSLARTSGTYEQYF
>.|TRBV7-9|.|13|TRBJ1-3
TGTGCCAGCAGTCAGGACAGTGGAAACACCATATATTTT
CASSQDSGNTIYF
>TRBD1|TRBV2|.|12|TRBJ2-5
TGTGCCAGCTGGACAGGACAAGAGACCCAGTACTTC
CASWTGQETQYF
>TRBD1|TRBV4-3|.|15|TRBJ1-3
TGCGCCAGCAGCCCCGGGACAGCCTCTGGAAACACCATATATTTT
CASSPGTASGNTIYF
>.|TRBV7-2|.|14|TRBJ1-2
TGTGCCAGCAGCATCGAGGGGGCTAACTATGGCTACACCTTC
CASSIEGANYGYTF
>.|TRBV27|.|16|TRBJ2-5
TGTGCCAGCAGCCCCCAACGGGCGGGGCTGGGTGAGACCCAGTACTTC
CASSPQRAGLGETQYF
>TRBD1|TRBV4-1|.|15|TRBJ1-2
TGCGCCAGCAGCCAAGCGACAGGGGGTAATTATGGCTACACCTTC
CASSQATGGNYGYTF
>.|TRBV7-9|.|15|TRBJ2-7
TGTGCCAGCAGCGCCGGGGCCGACAGATTCTACGAGCAGTACTTC
CASSAGADRFYEQYF
>.|TRBV5-1|once|17|TRBJ1-3
TGCGCCAGGTTGGGCTCTTCAATAGGGGTCTCTGGAAACACCATATATTTT
CARLGSSIGVSGNTIYF
>TRBD1|TRBV7-9|.|14|TRBJ1-1
TGTGCCAGCAGCTACAGGGGAGGGGACACTGAAGCTTTCTTT
CASSYRGGDTEAFF
>.|TRBV5-6|.|15|TRBJ2-1
TGTGCCAGCAGCTCGCCCCTGGGGGTGGCGAATGAGCAGTTCTTC
CASSSPLGVANEQFF
>.|TRBV4-3|.|13|TRBJ1-6
TGCGCCAGCAGCCAACGGGACCGCCGGGCCCTCCACTTT
CASSQRDRRALHF
>.|TRBV7-3|.|15|TRBJ2-2
TGTGCCAGCAGCTTATCTAGCCGGATCGCCGGGGAGCTGTTTTTT
CASSLSSRIAGELFF